The clone carrying this T cell receptor (beta chain) was detected a few times. Antigen: not known. The individuals who served as donors were healthy Caucasians living in Russia, aged about 6 to 100. Total RNA was extracted at no less than 6 micrograms per sample. The data derive from a study of blood T cells in healthy people across ages. This CDR3 spans 15 amino acids. Germline V gene data show CDR1 as MNHEY and CDR2 as SVGAGI. V lost 0 bases to trimming and J lost 6 bases; unmatched junction nucleotides: 3. Alongside a J-beta primer mix, a sample-barcoded 5' primer served in a second PCR lasting roughly 6 to 11 cycles. TCRdb processed the 5' RACE reads anew with MiXCR; each CDR3 protein has one entry. The sample consists of some 930,000 distinct CDR3 sequences, 29% of them appearing once. Findings and limits, study-wide: The recorded TCR beta diversity per million T cells decreased in a roughly linear manner with age.

The same specimen was also included in a second study, on T cells of mothers and their children. That work states: A few healthy Caucasian mothers and their six children were the donors.

The sequencing sample was made of blood. The origin of this receptor is a middle-aged woman in good health. The chain is built from TRBV6-5 and TRBJ2-3; 10 bases agree with TRBD1. The CDR3 region has the DNA TGTGCCAGCAGTTACTCGGGACAGGGGAAGGATACGCAGTATTTT. Amino acid sequence: CASSYSGQGKDTQYF.